The entry below gives a single T cell receptor (beta chain) sequence along with its context. The data stem from a study of cytomegalovirus exposure and HLA in healthy donors. With 60 Vbeta and 13 Jbeta primers, the PCR was carried out. Using immunoSEQ multiplex PCR, the repertoire was profiled, and TCRdb retains in-frame clones only, with some absent. The sample holds 150,000 to 200,000 clones, 65% to 70% seen once. Germline CDR1 reads SGHAT; CDR2 reads FQNNGV. Losses at the gene ends were 5 bases for V and 10 bases for J; bases not matched to a gene: 14. This CDR3 spans 17 amino acids. The receptor comes from a young woman in good health and CMV-seropositive. Sequenced material: PBMCs. The V gene is TRBV11-2, the J gene TRBJ2-1; 13 bases are shared with TRBD2. The CDR3 loop is CASSPPGLAGSSREQFF. CDR3 in DNA: TGTGCCAGCAGCCCCCCGGGACTAGCGGGATCCTCGAGGGAGCAGTTCTTC.